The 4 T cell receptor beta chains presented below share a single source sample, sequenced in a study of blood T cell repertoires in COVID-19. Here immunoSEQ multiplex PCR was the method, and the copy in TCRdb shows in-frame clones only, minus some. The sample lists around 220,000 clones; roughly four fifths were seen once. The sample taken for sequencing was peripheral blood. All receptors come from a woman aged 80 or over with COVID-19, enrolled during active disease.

CDR3: CASSYWDSTEAFF. In nucleotides, the CDR3 is TGTGCCAGCAGTTACTGGGACAGCACTGAAGCTTTCTTT. The chain is built from TRBV6-5 and TRBJ1-1; 7 nucleotides match TRBD1. Germline V lookup: CDR1 MNHEY, CDR2 SVGAGI. The CDR3 has 13 amino acids. The trim removed 1 base at V and 4 bases at J, leaving 0 bases unmatched.

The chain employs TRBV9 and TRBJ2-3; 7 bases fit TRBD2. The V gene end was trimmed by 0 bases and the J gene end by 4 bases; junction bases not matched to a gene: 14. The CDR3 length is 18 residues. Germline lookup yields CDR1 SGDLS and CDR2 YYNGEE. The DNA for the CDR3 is TGTGCCAGCAGCGTAGCGGGCGGGGGATATGATGTTGCAGATACGCAGTATTTT. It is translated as CASSVAGGGYDVADTQYF.

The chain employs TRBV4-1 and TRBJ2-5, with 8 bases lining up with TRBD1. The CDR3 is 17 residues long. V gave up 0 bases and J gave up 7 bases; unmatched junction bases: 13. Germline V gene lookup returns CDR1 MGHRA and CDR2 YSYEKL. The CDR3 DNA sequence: TGCGCCAGCAGCCAAGAGGTCAGGGGGCGCGAAAAAGGGACCCAGTACTTC. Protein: CASSQEVRGREKGTQYF.

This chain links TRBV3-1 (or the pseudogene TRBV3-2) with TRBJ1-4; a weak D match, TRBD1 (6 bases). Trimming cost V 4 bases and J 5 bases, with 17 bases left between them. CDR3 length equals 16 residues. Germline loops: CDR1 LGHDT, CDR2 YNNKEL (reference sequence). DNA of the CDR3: TGTGCCAGCAGCCTCTTCCTGGGGGGGCGGAATGAAAAACTGTTTTTT. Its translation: CASSLFLGGRNEKLFF.